The 32 T cell receptor beta chains in this list originate from one sample, sequenced in a study of blood T cell repertoires in COVID-19. Only in-frame clones appear in the TCRdb table, and some are missing; sequencing was by immunoSEQ multiplex PCR. The data hold 110,000 or so clones, with 75% to 90% observed a single time. The sample consisted of peripheral blood. The receptors derive from a human donor in a cohort sampled during active COVID-19.

The gene calls are TRBV4-2 and TRBJ2-3; 16 positions match TRBD2. The junction had 8 bases not matched to a gene; V was cut back by 1 base and J by 1 base. Germline lookup yields CDR1 LGHNA and CDR2 YNFKEQ. The CDR3 runs to 20 residues. In DNA, the CDR3 is TGTGCCAGCAGCCAAGCCCTGGGACTAGCGGGGGGGGCGGGCACAGATACGCAGTATTTT. It codes for CASSQALGLAGGAGTDTQYF.

The chain couples TRBV20-1 to TRBJ2-3; 8 bases map to TRBD1. V dropped 3 bases and J dropped 0; count of bases not matched to a gene: 5. CDR1 is DFQATT and CDR2 is SNEGSKA in the germline V gene (reference sequence). This CDR3 comprises 15 residues. This CDR3 is CSASPGGPSTDTQYF. The CDR3 nucleotides read TGCAGTGCTAGTCCAGGGGGCCCTAGCACAGATACGCAGTATTTT.

The CDR3: CASSYLAGGRDEQFF. The CDR3 region has the DNA TGTGCCAGCAGTTATCTAGCGGGGGGGCGTGATGAGCAGTTCTTC. The chain couples TRBV11-1 to TRBJ2-1; TRBD2 matches 12 bases. V lost 6 bases to trimming and J lost 8 bases; unmatched junction nucleotides: 8. Germline V gives CDR1 SGHAT, CDR2 FQDESV (reference sequence). This CDR3 is built from 15 residues.

The rearrangement links TRBV19 to TRBJ2-5, with 7 nucleotides matching TRBD1. The CDR3 has 14 amino acids. Germline assignment: CDR1 LNHDA and CDR2 SQIVND (reference sequence). J lost 5 bases, V lost 10 bases, and 13 bases had no gene match. Here the CDR3 reads CATASRGRGETQYF. The CDR3 DNA sequence: TGTGCCACCGCTTCCAGGGGCAGGGGGGAGACCCAGTACTTC.

J is TRBJ2-6 and V is TRBV9, with no clear D. Trimming pared 0 bases from V and 4 bases from J, leaving 8 bases between. The CDR3 totals 15 residues. Germline V lookup: CDR1 SGDLS, CDR2 YYNGEE. The CDR3 sequence is CASSVDPVGANVLTF. The CDR3 DNA sequence: TGTGCCAGCAGCGTAGATCCGGTCGGGGCCAACGTCCTGACTTTC.

V usage is TRBV20-1 and J usage is TRBJ2-1; TRBD2 aligns across 10 bases. The length of the CDR3 is 15 residues. The germline V gene has CDR1 DFQATT and CDR2 SNEGSKA (reference sequence). V dropped 3 bases and J dropped 6; count of bases not matched to a gene: 8. CDR3 nucleotides: TGCAGTGCTAGTGGTAGCGGGGGGTGGGGCAATGAGCAGTTCTTC. It encodes CSASGSGGWGNEQFF.

There are a few counts of this clone. The chain links TRBV2 to TRBJ1-5; the match to TRBD1 covers 10 bases. CDR1 is SNHLY and CDR2 is FYNNEI in the germline V gene. The CDR3 totals 17 residues. The V and J ends lost 6 bases and 0 bases, in that order; junction bases with no gene match: 8. Here the CDR3 DNA reads TGTGCCAGCAGCTTAGGACAGGGGGGCTATAGCAATCAGCCCCAGCATTTT. Amino acid sequence: CASSLGQGGYSNQPQHF.

This clone was counted a single time. V usage is TRBV27 and J usage is TRBJ2-7, with 7 bases matching TRBD2. The CDR3 is 14 amino acids. The J segment lost 0 bases and the V segment lost 3 bases, leaving 2 bases of the junction unmatched. Germline CDR1 MNHEY, CDR2 SMNVEV (reference sequence). CDR3 DNA sequence: TGTGCCAGCAGTTTGGGGGGGAGCTCCTACGAGCAGTACTTC. Protein sequence: CASSLGGSSYEQYF.

The chain has TRBV7-2 and TRBJ2-4; D is perhaps TRBD1 (5 bases). The CDR3 is made up of 14 amino acids. CDR1 and CDR2 from the germline V gene are SGHTA and FQGNSA. V was pared by 4 bases and J by 3 bases, with 10 bases between. Here the CDR3 DNA reads TGTGCCAGCAGCTCAGGGTTGGGCAAAAACATTCAGTACTTC. Residues: CASSSGLGKNIQYF. Using reference TRBV7-2 and TRBJ2-4 for the parts outside the CDR3, the full variable domain is GAGVSQSPSNKVTEKGKDVELRCDPISGHTALYWYRQSLGQGLEFLIYFQGNSAPDKSGLPSDRFSAERTGGSVSTLTIQRTQQEDSAVYLCASSSGLGKNIQYFGAGTRLSVL.

This sequence joins TRBV6-6 and TRBJ2-1; 7 positions match TRBD1. CDR3 length equals 15 residues. The V and J ends lost 3 bases and 8 bases, in that order; junction bases with no gene match: 10. Germline CDR1 reads MNHNY; CDR2 reads SVGAGI (reference sequence). CDR3 loop: CASSYSDRAKHEQFF. The CDR3 DNA reads as TGTGCCAGCAGTTATTCCGACAGGGCTAAGCATGAGCAGTTCTTC.

This chain links TRBV5-1 with TRBJ2-7; 10 bases are a match to TRBD2. The V gene end was trimmed by 4 bases and the J gene end by 2 bases; junction bases not matched to a gene: 3. The CDR3 length is 14 residues. Germline CDR1 reads SGHRS; CDR2 reads YFSETQ. DNA of the CDR3: TGCGCCAGCAGCCCTAGCGGGGGTGCCTACGAGCAGTACTTC. This encodes CASSPSGGAYEQYF.

V gene TRBV3-1 (or the pseudogene TRBV3-2) combines with J gene TRBJ2-1; D unclear. The germline V gene encodes CDR1 LGHDT and CDR2 YNNKEL (reference sequence). The CDR3 has 13 residues. V lost 1 base to trimming and J lost 10 bases, with 11 bases between them. DNA of the CDR3: TGTGCCAGCAGCCAAGGCGGATCGAGAGAGCAGTTCTTC. It specifies CASSQGGSREQFF.

V gene TRBV6-2 or TRBV6-3 combines with J gene TRBJ1-3; D possibly corresponds to TRBD1 (6 bases). V was pared by 4 bases and J by 2 bases, with 15 bases between. Germline CDR1 MNHEY, CDR2 SVGEGT. The CDR3 covers 16 residues. The CDR3 loop is CASSFHTGRTGNTIYF. The DNA of the CDR3 is TGTGCCAGCAGTTTTCATACAGGGAGAACTGGAAACACCATATATTTT.

The chain uses TRBV5-1 and TRBJ2-5; 9 nucleotides match TRBD2. Germline lookup yields CDR1 SGHRS and CDR2 YFSETQ. Unmatched junction bases numbered 7, after V lost 4 bases and J lost 3 bases. The length of the CDR3 is 15 residues. Written as DNA, the CDR3 is TGCGCCAGCAGCCTTATAGCGGGGGACGAAGAGACCCAGTACTTC. Residues: CASSLIAGDEETQYF. Together with reference TRBV5-1 and TRBJ2-5, the CDR3 gives the full variable domain: KAGVTQTPRYLIKTRGQQVTLSCSPISGHRSVSWYQQTPGQGLQFLFEYFSETQRNKGNFPGRFSGRQFSNSRSEMNVSTLELGDSALYLCASSLIAGDEETQYFGPGTRLLVL.

The rearrangement uses TRBV30 and TRBJ1-3; D might be TRBD1 (5 bases). The CDR3 runs 12 residues. V gave up 5 bases and J gave up 4 bases, with 9 bases separating them. CDR1 is GTSNPN and CDR2 is SVGIG in the germline V gene (reference sequence). CDR3 protein: CAWLDSGNTIYF. The CDR3 region has the DNA TGTGCCTGGCTTGACAGCGGAAACACCATATATTTT.

The rearrangement uses TRBV7-8 and TRBJ2-3; TRBD1 matches 8 bases. The CDR3 runs 15 residues. The V gene end was trimmed by 4 bases and the J gene end by 6 bases; junction bases not matched to a gene: 9. Looked up from germline, CDR1 is SGHVS and CDR2 is FQNEAQ. The DNA of the CDR3 is TGTGCCAGCAGCTCCGACAGGGGCTGGGGCGATACGCAGTATTTT. Translated: CASSSDRGWGDTQYF.

This clone occurred once. This rearrangement joins TRBV11-2 to TRBJ1-5; no reliable D call. The V gene's germline CDR1 is SGHAT and CDR2 FQNNGV. The CDR3 length is 14 residues. V dropped 0 bases and J dropped 3 bases, with 6 bases sitting between them. The CDR3 loop is CASSLERNNQPQHF. Here the CDR3 DNA reads TGTGCCAGCAGCTTAGAGCGGAACAATCAGCCCCAGCATTTT.

This rearrangement joins TRBV19 to TRBJ2-5; 11 bases are shared with TRBD2. Germline values: CDR1 LNHDA, CDR2 SQIVND (reference sequence). The trim removed 6 bases at V and 2 bases at J, leaving 8 bases unmatched. CDR3 size: 16 residues. CDR3 protein: CASSSPLAGGQETQYF. CDR3 nucleotide sequence: TGTGCCAGTAGCTCCCCCCTAGCGGGGGGTCAAGAGACCCAGTACTTC.

The chain carries TRBV15 and TRBJ1-1; tentative D call: TRBD1 (5 bases). From germline, CDR1 is LNHNV and CDR2 YYDKDF (reference sequence). V was clipped by 3 bases and J by 2 bases, with 13 bases between them. This CDR3 comprises 15 residues. CDR3 DNA: TGTGCCACCAGCAGGGCATGGGGGGGTAACACTGAAGCTTTCTTT. Encoded protein: CATSRAWGGNTEAFF.

The V call is TRBV4-2, the J call TRBJ1-3, with TRBD1 identical over 7 bases. J gave up 0 bases and V 5 bases, and 4 bases lay outside the gene matches. CDR3 length equals 15 residues. Germline assignment: CDR1 LGHNA and CDR2 YNFKEQ. The CDR3 DNA reads as TGTGCCAGCAGCACGACAGGGAACTCTGGAAACACCATATATTTT. Translating gives CASSTTGNSGNTIYF.

The chain links TRBV27 to TRBJ2-7; a weak D match, TRBD1 (6 bases). Trimming removed 2 bases from V and 3 bases from J, with 11 bases in between. Germline V gene lookup returns CDR1 MNHEY and CDR2 SMNVEV (reference sequence). This CDR3 comprises 14 residues. CDR3 coding DNA: TGTGCCAGCAGTTTAACCAGGGGCGGCTACGAGCAGTACTTC. Translating gives CASSLTRGGYEQYF.

The rearrangement joins TRBV20-1 to TRBJ2-1; TRBD2 aligns across 11 bases. This CDR3 has 14 amino acids. Germline CDR1 and CDR2: DFQATT and SNEGSKA (reference sequence). Unmatched junction bases numbered 4, after V lost 3 bases and J lost 6 bases. The CDR3 coding sequence is TGCAGTGCTAGTATACTAGCGGGGGTCAATGAGCAGTTCTTC. Protein product: CSASILAGVNEQFF.

The chain employs TRBV9 and TRBJ2-3, with 9 positions matching TRBD1. The V segment lost 0 bases and the J segment 4 bases; nucleotides outside the gene matches: 9. This CDR3 has 17 amino acids. Germline CDR1 is SGDLS and CDR2 is YYNGEE. The CDR3 loop is CASSVGGGDRVADTQYF. In DNA form, the CDR3 reads TGTGCCAGCAGCGTAGGAGGGGGGGACAGGGTGGCAGATACGCAGTATTTT. Combining the CDR3 with reference TRBV9 and TRBJ2-3 gives the whole variable domain DSGVTQTPKHLITATGQRVTLRCSPRSGDLSVYWYQQSLDQGLQFLIQYYNGEERAKGNILERFSAQQFPDLHSELNLSSLELGDSALYFCASSVGGGDRVADTQYFGPGTRLTVL.

J is TRBJ1-1 and V is TRBV5-1, with D unclear. There are 14 residues in the CDR3. CDR1 is SGHRS, CDR2 YFSETQ, per germline. Trimming shortened V by 0 bases and J by 3 bases, and 9 bases separated the two germline ends. CDR3 coding DNA: TGCGCCAGCAGCTTGGATGGCCCCGACACTGAAGCTTTCTTT. Protein sequence: CASSLDGPDTEAFF.

This clone is a singleton in its sample. This chain links TRBV5-1 with TRBJ2-3; 9 bases are shared with TRBD2. CDR1 is SGHRS, CDR2 YFSETQ, per germline. Germline trimming cut 4 bases from V and 2 bases from J; bases unmatched to any gene: 8. CDR3 length equals 16 residues. CDR3 amino acids: CASSLLPSGVTDTQYF. The CDR3, as DNA: TGCGCCAGCAGCCTACTACCTAGCGGGGTCACAGATACGCAGTATTTT.

This chain joins TRBV7-9 and TRBJ2-7; TRBD2 agrees at 12 bases. Trimming at V came to 5 bases and at J to 4 bases, leaving 12 bases not matched to a gene. Germline V gene data show CDR1 as SEHNR and CDR2 as FQNEAQ (reference sequence). This CDR3 contains 17 residues. Here the CDR3 DNA reads TGTGCCAGCAGCAGTTCCCTAGCGGGGGGGCCGATGTACGAGCAGTACTTC. Its protein is CASSSSLAGGPMYEQYF.

This chain joins TRBV19 and TRBJ1-5; 7 nucleotides agree with TRBD1. V lost 3 bases, J lost 3 bases, and 5 bases stayed unmatched. Per the germline V gene, CDR1 is LNHDA and CDR2 is SQIVND (reference sequence). The CDR3 spans 15 residues. For the CDR3, the DNA is TGTGCCAGTAGTATCGCCAGGGGGGCCAATCAGCCCCAGCATTTT. Translation gives CASSIARGANQPQHF.

The V call is TRBV7-9, the J call TRBJ2-7; D gene uncertain. Trimming removed 5 bases at V and 3 bases at J, with 17 bases between. CDR1 is SEHNR and CDR2 is FQNEAQ in the germline V gene (reference sequence). CDR3 length equals 15 residues. The CDR3 reads CASSALGGVGYEQYF. The CDR3 coding sequence is TGTGCCAGCAGCGCCCTCGGCGGCGTGGGCTACGAGCAGTACTTC.

The V gene is TRBV6-5, the J gene TRBJ1-2, with D tentatively TRBD1 (5 bases). Per germline, CDR1 MNHEY and CDR2 SVGAGI. The germline V and J ends were trimmed by 6 bases and 0 bases, with 8 bases remaining between them. The CDR3 extends over 13 amino acids. CDR3 DNA sequence: TGTGCCAGCAGGCAGGGCCCTAACTATGGCTACACCTTC. Residues: CASRQGPNYGYTF.

The chain links TRBV9 to TRBJ2-1, with 7 positions matching TRBD2. The CDR3 covers 15 residues. Germline values: CDR1 SGDLS, CDR2 YYNGEE. V lost 0 bases to trimming and J lost 7 bases; unmatched junction nucleotides: 7. As DNA, the CDR3 is TGTGCCAGCAGCGTAGGGGGGACTATATGGAATGAGCAGTTCTTC. Residues: CASSVGGTIWNEQFF.

This chain connects TRBV6-6 to TRBJ1-3, with D perhaps TRBD1 (5 bases). With 4 bases removed from V and 8 bases from J, the gap between germline ends came to 21 bases. The CDR3 is made up of 16 amino acids. Germline V gives CDR1 MNHNY, CDR2 SVGAGI (reference sequence). CDR3 bases: TGTGCCAGCAGTTTGGCCGATTACAGGTGGAGTGACACCATATATTTT. Residues: CASSLADYRWSDTIYF.

The chain joins TRBV6-5 to TRBJ2-7; TRBD1 is a possible D gene (6 bases). Trimming shortened V by 5 bases and J by 4 bases, and 9 bases separated the two germline ends. There are 12 residues in the CDR3. The germline gives CDR1 MNHEY, CDR2 SVGAGI. The chain's CDR3 is CASSIDRYEQYF. In DNA form, the CDR3 reads TGTGCCAGCAGTATCGACAGGTACGAGCAGTACTTC.